One sample yielded the 26 T cell receptor beta chains listed below, sequenced in a study of blood T cells in healthy people across ages. A sample-barcoded 5' primer and a J-beta primer mix were used in a second PCR of roughly 7 to 11 cycles. TCRdb re-called the 5' RACE reads through MiXCR, storing one row per CDR3 protein. This table has around 800,000 distinct CDR3 sequences, roughly 60% appearing once. Sequenced sample: blood. Receptor source: a man under 40 in good health.

The chain has TRBV14 and TRBJ2-3; D unclear. In germline, CDR1 is SGHDN, CDR2 FVKESK. The CDR3 spans 15 residues. V gave up 4 bases and J gave up 3 bases, with 14 bases separating them. This CDR3 reads CASSPKVLWTDTQYF. The CDR3 DNA sequence: TGTGCCAGCAGCCCGAAGGTGTTATGGACAGATACGCAGTATTTT.

CDR3 protein: CATSRDTGVREQFF. CDR3 nucleotides: TGTGCCACCAGCAGAGATACGGGGGTACGAGAGCAGTTCTTC. V usage is TRBV15 and J usage is TRBJ2-1; D is possibly TRBD2 (6 bases). Looked up from germline, CDR1 is LNHNV and CDR2 is YYDKDF (reference sequence). The CDR3 is 14 amino acids. V lost 0 bases, J lost 10 bases, and 13 bases lay in between.

The genes are TRBV2 and TRBJ2-3; D ambiguous. The germline V gene has CDR1 SNHLY and CDR2 FYNNEI. The V and J ends lost 4 bases and 2 bases respectively, with 10 bases between them. The length of the CDR3 is 14 residues. The CDR3 DNA follows: TGTGCCAGCAGTGGCTCACAGCTCACAGATACGCAGTATTTT. Amino acids: CASSGSQLTDTQYF.

V is TRBV7-2 and J is TRBJ2-6, with D unresolved. The germline V gene encodes CDR1 SGHTA and CDR2 FQGNSA. Trimming took 4 bases from V and 0 from J, leaving 16 bases between them. This CDR3 contains 18 residues. The CDR3 reads CASSSPGVASSGANVLTF. DNA of the CDR3: TGTGCCAGCAGCTCCCCAGGTGTGGCAAGCTCTGGGGCCAACGTCCTGACTTTC.

The rearrangement uses TRBV6-2 or TRBV6-3 and TRBJ2-1; D uncertain. Germline V gene lookup returns CDR1 MNHEY and CDR2 SVGEGT. V lost 2 bases to trimming and J lost 1 base, with 15 bases between them. The CDR3 length is 17 residues. CDR3 residues: CASSYSRRVLSYNEQFF. The CDR3 DNA reads as TGTGCCAGCAGTTACAGTCGCCGGGTGCTATCCTACAATGAGCAGTTCTTC.

V and J are TRBV7-2 and TRBJ2-3; no clear D gene. CDR1 and CDR2 (germline): SGHTA, FQGNSA. Trimming stripped 5 bases from V and 2 bases from J, with 20 bases between. The CDR3 runs to 17 residues. CDR3 nucleotides: TGTGCCAGCAGCCCAGAGAGAGCCAAGCTAGACACAGATACGCAGTATTTT. Residues: CASSPERAKLDTDTQYF.

The chain is built from TRBV7-2 and TRBJ1-4; 8 bases are a match to TRBD1. Trimming removed 1 base from V and 8 bases from J; junction bases left unmatched: 3. This CDR3 spans 14 amino acids. Germline V CDR1 and CDR2: SGHTA, FQGNSA. The DNA of the CDR3 is TGTGCCAGCAGCTTAGTTTGGGACAGGGAAAAACTGTTTTTT. Its translation: CASSLVWDREKLFF. Based on the CDR3 plus reference TRBV7-2 and TRBJ1-4, the full variable domain is GAGVSQSPSNKVTEKGKDVELRCDPISGHTALYWYRQSLGQGLEFLIYFQGNSAPDKSGLPSDRFSAERTGGSVSTLTIQRTQQEDSAVYLCASSLVWDREKLFFGSGTQLSVL.

This sequence joins TRBV4-2 and TRBJ2-3, with unresolved D. The CDR3 extends over 15 amino acids. Germline CDR1 and CDR2: LGHNA and YNFKEQ. V lost 1 base and J 3 bases, leaving 11 bases between the germline ends. The CDR3 coding sequence is TGTGCCAGCAGCCAAGCACGTTCCGGAACAGATACGCAGTATTTT. It codes for CASSQARSGTDTQYF.

About this clonotype itself: A much larger clonotype is one base distant, so this may be a read error. The chain joins TRBV7-9 to TRBJ1-4; possible D gene TRBD1, 5 bases. The CDR3 sequence is 18 residues long. Deletions cut 4 bases from V and 4 bases from J, with 22 bases between. Germline loops: CDR1 SEHNR, CDR2 FQNEAQ (reference sequence). Here the CDR3 reads CASSWPRDGRNYNEKLFF. The CDR3 DNA reads as TGTGCCAGCAGCTGGCCCCGGGACGGGCGGAACTATAATGAAAAACTGTTTTTT.

The chain is built from TRBV14 and TRBJ2-5; 10 bases match TRBD1. TRBJ2-7 matches the DNA end more closely, so the J call is doubtful. CDR1 SGHDN and CDR2 FVKESK come from the germline V gene. The CDR3 spans 17 residues. This chain's CDR3 is CASSQDGEWTGGYEQYF. CDR3 DNA: TGTGCCAGCAGCCAGGATGGGGAATGGACAGGGGGCTACGAGCAGTACTTC.

J is TRBJ2-5 and V is TRBV6-6; 7 bases agree with TRBD2. The better agreement between TRBJ2-7 and the DNA end casts doubt on the J call. From germline, CDR1 is MNHNY and CDR2 SVGAGI (reference sequence). CDR3 length: 14 amino acids. The CDR3 nucleotides read TGTGCCAGCAGTCCAGGAGATAGGGAGGGCGAGCAGTACTTC. Translating gives CASSPGDREGEQYF.

The sample holds a few counts of this clonotype. V gene TRBV29-1 combines with J gene TRBJ2-4, with TRBD2 as a possible D gene (5 bases). The CDR3 loop spans 13 amino acids. Germline lookup yields CDR1 SQVTM and CDR2 ANQGSEA. V was cut by 2 bases and J by 4 bases, with 9 bases left in between. Written as DNA, the CDR3 is TGCAGCGTTGAACGGCTAGCTAAAAACATTCAGTACTTC. This encodes CSVERLAKNIQYF.

This chain uses TRBV6-5 with TRBJ2-3, with D perhaps TRBD1 (5 bases). This CDR3 spans 14 amino acids. With 6 bases removed from V and 7 bases from J, the gap between germline ends came to 17 bases. Germline V gives CDR1 MNHEY, CDR2 SVGAGI. CDR3 bases: TGTGCCAGCAGCCAATCTAGGGGCACGAATACGCAGTATTTT. This codes for CASSQSRGTNTQYF.

V gene TRBV10-3 combines with J gene TRBJ2-7; D perhaps matches TRBD1 (6 bases). The CDR3 spans 15 residues. The germline gives CDR1 ENHRY, CDR2 SYGVKD. The V and J ends lost 7 bases and 2 bases respectively, with 18 bases between them. The CDR3 spells CAIMRTEPITYEQYF. The CDR3 nucleotides read TGTGCCATCATGAGGACAGAGCCGATTACCTACGAGCAGTACTTC.

The chain has TRBV4-3 and TRBJ1-5; D is unresolved. V was cut by 4 bases and J by 7 bases, with 17 bases left in between. Germline CDR1 LGHNA, CDR2 YSLEER. The CDR3 extends over 15 amino acids. DNA for the CDR3: TGCGCCAGCAGCCGAGAAGGACGGTTAAGGCAGCCCCAGCATTTT. As protein: CASSREGRLRQPQHF.

This clonotype has just a few counts. The CDR3 loop is CASSLGPISSYNEQFF. CDR3 DNA: TGTGCCAGCAGCTTAGGTCCGATTAGCTCCTACAATGAGCAGTTCTTC. The chain carries TRBV7-9 and TRBJ2-1, with D hard to call. The germline V gene encodes CDR1 SEHNR and CDR2 FQNEAQ (reference sequence). Trimming removed 1 base from V and 0 bases from J, with 10 bases in between. The CDR3 is 16 amino acids.

CDR3 DNA: TGTGCCAGCCAAGGGACTTACTCCTACAATGAGCAGTTCTTC. The encoded protein is CASQGTYSYNEQFF. The chain combines TRBV27 with TRBJ2-1; TRBD2 is a possible D gene (6 bases). CDR3 length: 14 amino acids. Trimming stripped 8 bases from V and 0 bases from J, with 11 bases between. Germline V gene data show CDR1 as MNHEY and CDR2 as SMNVEV (reference sequence).

V is TRBV12-3 or TRBV12-4 and J is TRBJ2-7; tentatively, D is TRBD1 (6 bases). The CDR3 is made up of 14 amino acids. With 8 bases removed from V and 0 bases from J, the gap between germline ends came to 14 bases. CDR3 DNA: TGTGCCAGCGCCCAGGGGATGATCTCCTACGAGCAGTACTTC. Amino acid sequence: CASAQGMISYEQYF.

This clonotype was seen only once. The chain couples TRBV15 to TRBJ1-1; 11 bases agree with TRBD1. The CDR3 runs to 15 residues. Trimming cost V 3 bases and J 3 bases; bases outside gene matches: 3. The germline V gene encodes CDR1 LNHNV and CDR2 YYDKDF (reference sequence). For the CDR3, the DNA is TGTGCCACCAGCAGTAGGACAGGGGGCTACACTGAAGCTTTCTTT. Translation: CATSSRTGGYTEAFF.

The rearrangement uses TRBV6-5 and TRBJ2-2; 9 bases align to TRBD1. V lost 7 bases, J lost 0 bases, and 3 bases stayed unmatched. The CDR3 consists of 15 residues. Germline V gives CDR1 MNHEY, CDR2 SVGAGI. CDR3 DNA sequence: TGTGCCAGCACCGGGGACAGGGCGAACACCGGGGAGCTGTTTTTT. Translating it yields CASTGDRANTGELFF.

In this sample, this clonotype turned up a few times. The chain joins TRBV9 to TRBJ1-2, with D possibly being TRBD1 (6 bases). V was shortened by 5 bases and J by 2 bases, with 7 bases between the two germline ends. Per the germline V gene, CDR1 is SGDLS and CDR2 is YYNGEE. The CDR3 runs 12 residues. The CDR3 nucleotides read TGTGCCAGCAGTACAGGGAACTATGGCTACACCTTC. Translated: CASSTGNYGYTF.

The chain joins TRBV28 to TRBJ2-1; 9 bases are shared with TRBD2. Germline loops: CDR1 MDHEN, CDR2 SYDVKM. Trimming at V came to 5 bases and at J to 3 bases, leaving 20 bases not matched to a gene. The CDR3 sequence is 20 residues long. CDR3 DNA: TGTGCCAGCAGTCCGCTACATTCGCGACCGACTAGCGGTGACTACAATGAGCAGTTCTTC. Its translation: CASSPLHSRPTSGDYNEQFF.

The chain couples TRBV9 to TRBJ2-2; no clear D. In germline, CDR1 is SGDLS, CDR2 YYNGEE. Trimming took 6 bases from V and 3 from J, leaving 9 bases between them. The CDR3 consists of 13 residues. CDR3 DNA sequence: TGTGCCAGCACCCCACCCGACACCGGGGAGCTGTTTTTT. The encoded protein is CASTPPDTGELFF.

The genes are TRBV20-1 and TRBJ1-5, with 9 bases fitting TRBD1. The CDR3 is 16 amino acids. Germline CDR1 DFQATT, CDR2 SNEGSKA (reference sequence). Trimming removed 0 bases from V and 4 bases from J; junction bases left unmatched: 7. CDR3 in DNA: TGCAGTGCTAGAGATGTGTGGACAGGGGTTAATCAGCCCCAGCATTTT. It translates to CSARDVWTGVNQPQHF.

V is TRBV7-9 and J is TRBJ1-6, with D possibly TRBD1 on 6 matching bases. The V end lost 2 bases, the J end lost 5 bases, and 10 bases lay between the germline ends. The CDR3 consists of 15 residues. Germline lookup yields CDR1 SEHNR and CDR2 FQNEAQ (reference sequence). CDR3 region: CASSLSGADNSPLHF. CDR3 bases: TGTGCCAGCAGCTTATCGGGGGCTGATAATTCACCCCTCCACTTT.

The chain links TRBV20-1 to TRBJ2-4, with TRBD1 matching 11 bases. Per germline, CDR1 DFQATT and CDR2 SNEGSKA (reference sequence). The CDR3 sequence is 20 residues long. V trimming: 6 bases; J trimming: 0 bases; junction bases outside the gene matches: 19. The CDR3 DNA is TGCAGTGCCATCAACCCGACCGGGACAGGGGGTCGGGAAGCCAAAAACATTCAGTACTTC. The encoded protein is CSAINPTGTGGREAKNIQYF.